This TCR beta chain was captured in a study of cytomegalovirus exposure and HLA in healthy donors. Study at large: The Caucasian-associated ancestry cluster held about 80% of roughly 370 genotyped donors. General study results and limits: Several top significant clusters appeared, in a later analysis, to be linked to common viral pathogens.

Note on this clone: The antigen is not known.

The study ran its PCR with 60 Vbeta and 13 Jbeta primers. Data came from immunoSEQ multiplex PCR; TCRdb stores just in-frame clones and leaves some out. The sample includes some 100,000 clones, about 74% of them seen just once. Germline V gives CDR1 MGHRA, CDR2 YSYEKL. The V gene end was trimmed by 0 bases and the J gene end by 4 bases; junction bases not matched to a gene: 8. The CDR3 totals 16 residues. This chain links TRBV4-1 with TRBJ2-7; 8 bases fit TRBD1. Specimen: PBMCs. This sequence originates from a woman aged 18-29 years in good health and CMV-seropositive. The CDR3 reads CASSQEGPGGSYEQYF. Here the CDR3 DNA reads TGCGCCAGCAGCCAAGAAGGGCCAGGGGGCAGTTACGAGCAGTACTTC.